This T cell receptor beta chain originates from a study of blood T cell repertoires in COVID-19. Across the whole study: Donors in the United States, Italy and Spain gave samples during acute or convalescent COVID-19. In each case, the material was cDNA or gDNA derived from T cells, B-cell-depleted T cells, or PBMCs.

In the original processing: Reference gene primer amplification in the assay estimated nucleated cell counts. Sequenced by immunoSEQ multiplex PCR; TCRdb stores in-frame clones only, minus some. V and J calls and clone size come straight from that table; D and trimming were deduced from the DNA. This table holds 60,000 to 70,000 clones, 70% to 90% found once. The germline gives CDR1 SGHNT, CDR2 YYREEE (reference sequence). CDR3 length: 15 amino acids. With 5 bases removed from V and 0 bases from J, the gap between germline ends came to 12 bases. The clonotype was recovered from a man between 50 and 59 years old with active COVID-19. Sequencing was done on a sample of peripheral blood. The chain joins TRBV5-4 to TRBJ1-3; D possibly corresponds to TRBD1 (5 bases). This CDR3 reads CASSQGSSSGNTIYF. For the CDR3, the DNA is TGTGCCAGCAGTCAGGGATCCAGCTCTGGAAACACCATATATTTT.